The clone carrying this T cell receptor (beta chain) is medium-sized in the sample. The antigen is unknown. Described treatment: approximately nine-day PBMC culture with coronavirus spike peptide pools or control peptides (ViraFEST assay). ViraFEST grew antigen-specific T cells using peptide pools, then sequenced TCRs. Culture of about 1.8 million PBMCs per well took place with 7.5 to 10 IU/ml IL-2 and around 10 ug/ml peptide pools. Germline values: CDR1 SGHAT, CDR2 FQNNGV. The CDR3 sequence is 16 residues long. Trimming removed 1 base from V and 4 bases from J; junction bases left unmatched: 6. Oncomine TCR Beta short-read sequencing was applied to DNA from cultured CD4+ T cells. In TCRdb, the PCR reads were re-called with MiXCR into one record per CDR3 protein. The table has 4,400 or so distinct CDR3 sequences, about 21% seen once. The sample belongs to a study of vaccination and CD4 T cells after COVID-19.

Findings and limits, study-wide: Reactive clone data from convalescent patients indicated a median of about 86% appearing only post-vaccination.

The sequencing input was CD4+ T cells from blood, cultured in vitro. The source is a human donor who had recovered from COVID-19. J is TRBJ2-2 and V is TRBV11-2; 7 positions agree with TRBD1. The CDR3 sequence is CASSLAGRQGTGELFF. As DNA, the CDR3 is TGTGCCAGCAGCTTAGCCGGTAGACAGGGCACCGGGGAGCTGTTTTTT.